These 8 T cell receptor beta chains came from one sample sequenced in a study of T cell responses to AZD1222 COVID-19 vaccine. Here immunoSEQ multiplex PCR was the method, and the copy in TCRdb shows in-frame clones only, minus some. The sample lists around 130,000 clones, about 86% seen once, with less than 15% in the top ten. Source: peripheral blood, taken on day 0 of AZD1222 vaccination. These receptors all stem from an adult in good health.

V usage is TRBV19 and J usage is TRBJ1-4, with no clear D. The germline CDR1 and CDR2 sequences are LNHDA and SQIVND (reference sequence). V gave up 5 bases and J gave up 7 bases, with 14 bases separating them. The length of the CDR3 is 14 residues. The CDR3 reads CASSAGGLAEKLFF. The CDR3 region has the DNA TGTGCCAGTAGTGCAGGAGGCCTGGCTGAAAAACTGTTTTTT.

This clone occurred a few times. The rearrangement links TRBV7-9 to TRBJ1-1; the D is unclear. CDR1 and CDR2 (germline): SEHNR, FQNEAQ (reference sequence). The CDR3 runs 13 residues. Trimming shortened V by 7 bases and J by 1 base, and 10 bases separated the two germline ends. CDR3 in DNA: TGTGCCAGCATGCGGGGAACGAACACTGAAGCTTTCTTT. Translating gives CASMRGTNTEAFF.

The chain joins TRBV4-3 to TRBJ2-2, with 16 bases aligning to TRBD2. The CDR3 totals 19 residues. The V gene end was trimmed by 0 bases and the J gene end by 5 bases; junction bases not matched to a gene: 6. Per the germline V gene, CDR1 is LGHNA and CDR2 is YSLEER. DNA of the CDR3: TGCGCCAGCAGCCAAGACCCGGGACTAGCGGGGGGGCAAACCGGGGAGCTGTTTTTT. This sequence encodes CASSQDPGLAGGQTGELFF.

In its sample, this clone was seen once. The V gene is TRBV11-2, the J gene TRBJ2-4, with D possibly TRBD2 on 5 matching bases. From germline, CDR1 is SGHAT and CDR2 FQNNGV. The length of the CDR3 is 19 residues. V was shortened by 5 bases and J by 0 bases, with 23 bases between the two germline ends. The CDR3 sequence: CASSLERVGAGEAKNIQYF. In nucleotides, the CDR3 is TGTGCCAGCAGCCTGGAAAGGGTGGGAGCCGGGGAAGCCAAAAACATTCAGTACTTC. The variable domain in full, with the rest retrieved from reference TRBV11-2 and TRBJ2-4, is EAGVAQSPRYKIIEKRQSVAFWCNPISGHATLYWYQQILGQGPKLLIQFQNNGVVDDSQLPKDRFSAERLKGVDSTLKIQPAKLEDSAVYLCASSLERVGAGEAKNIQYFGAGTRLSVL.

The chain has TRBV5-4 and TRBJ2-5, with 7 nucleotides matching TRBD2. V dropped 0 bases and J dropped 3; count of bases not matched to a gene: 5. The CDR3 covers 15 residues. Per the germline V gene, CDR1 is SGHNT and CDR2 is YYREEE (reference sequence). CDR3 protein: CASSLGSSGEETQYF. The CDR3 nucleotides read TGTGCCAGCAGCTTGGGGTCCAGCGGGGAAGAGACCCAGTACTTC. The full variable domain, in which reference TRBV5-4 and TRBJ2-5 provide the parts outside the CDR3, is ETGVTQSPTHLIKTRGQQVTLRCSSQSGHNTVSWYQQALGQGPQFIFQYYREEENGRGNFPPRFSGLQFPNYSSELNVNALELDDSALYLCASSLGSSGEETQYFGPGTRLLVL.

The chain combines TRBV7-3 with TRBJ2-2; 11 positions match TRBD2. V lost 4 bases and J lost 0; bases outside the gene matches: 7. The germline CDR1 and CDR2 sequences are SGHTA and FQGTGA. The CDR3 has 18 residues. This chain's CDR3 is CASSSRGTSGSNTGELFF. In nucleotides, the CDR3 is TGTGCCAGCAGCTCCCGTGGGACTAGCGGTTCGAACACCGGGGAGCTGTTTTTT. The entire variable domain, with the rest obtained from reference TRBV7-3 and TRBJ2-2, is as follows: GAGVSQTPSNKVTEKGKYVELRCDPISGHTALYWYRQSLGQGPEFLIYFQGTGAADDSGLPNDRFFAVRPEGSVSTLKIQRTERGDSAVYLCASSSRGTSGSNTGELFFGEGSRLTVL.

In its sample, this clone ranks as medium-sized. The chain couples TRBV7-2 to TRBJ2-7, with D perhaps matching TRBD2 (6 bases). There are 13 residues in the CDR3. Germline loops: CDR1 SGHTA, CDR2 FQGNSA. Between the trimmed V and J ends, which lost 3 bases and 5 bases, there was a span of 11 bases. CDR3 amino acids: CASSFGSWNEQYF. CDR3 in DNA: TGTGCCAGCAGCTTCGGGAGTTGGAACGAGCAGTACTTC.

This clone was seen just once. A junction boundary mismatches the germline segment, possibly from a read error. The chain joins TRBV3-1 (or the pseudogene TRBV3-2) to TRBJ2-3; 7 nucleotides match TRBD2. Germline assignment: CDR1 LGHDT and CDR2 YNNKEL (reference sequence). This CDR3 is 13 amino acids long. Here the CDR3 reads CASSQEAWREYFF. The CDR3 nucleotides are TGTGCCAGCAGCCAAGAAGCGTGGCGGGAGTATTTTTTT.